This T cell receptor beta chain appears in the sequencing data of a study of beta chain features in type 1 diabetes. General observations from the study: TCRB rearrangement may or may not be influenced by HLA type; here this remained unresolved. PCR may have favored shorter templates equally in patients and controls.

This CDR3 has 16 residues. V lost 5 bases, J lost 5 bases, and 20 bases lay in between. Germline assignment: CDR1 SGHVS and CDR2 FNYEAQ. Sequenced material consisted of expressed TCRB transcripts (all of the isolated RNA was reverse transcribed). Generated by immunoSEQ multiplex PCR, the TCRdb table keeps only in-frame clones and is missing some. The profile shows 200,000 to 250,000 clones, about a tenth of them singletons. This clone was recorded a few times. Its target is unknown. This receptor was taken from a man between 18 and 29 years old in good health. Sequencing was done on a sample of central memory CD4+ T cells from blood. This rearrangement joins TRBV7-6 to TRBJ2-3; the D gene is possibly TRBD1 (6 bases). CDR3 nucleotides: TGTGCCAGCAGCGCCGAAACAGGGTCTAGGGAAGATACGCAGTATTTT. It encodes CASSAETGSREDTQYF.